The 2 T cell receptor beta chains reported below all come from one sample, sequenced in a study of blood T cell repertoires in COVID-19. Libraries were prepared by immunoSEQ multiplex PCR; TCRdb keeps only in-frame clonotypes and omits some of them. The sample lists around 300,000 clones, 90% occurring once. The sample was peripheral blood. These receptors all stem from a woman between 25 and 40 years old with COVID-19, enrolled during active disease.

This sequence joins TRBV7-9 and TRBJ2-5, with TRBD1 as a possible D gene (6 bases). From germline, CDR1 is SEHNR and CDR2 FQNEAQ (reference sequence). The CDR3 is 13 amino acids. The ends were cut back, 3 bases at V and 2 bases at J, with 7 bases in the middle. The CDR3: CASSLGQQETQYF. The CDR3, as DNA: TGTGCCAGCAGCTTGGGACAACAAGAGACCCAGTACTTC. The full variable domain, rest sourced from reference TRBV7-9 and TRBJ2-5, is DTGVSQNPRHKITKRGQNVTFRCDPISEHNRLYWYRQTLGQGPEFLTYFQNEAQLEKSRLLSDRFSAERPKGSFSTLEIQRTEQGDSAMYLCASSLGQQETQYFGPGTRLLVL.

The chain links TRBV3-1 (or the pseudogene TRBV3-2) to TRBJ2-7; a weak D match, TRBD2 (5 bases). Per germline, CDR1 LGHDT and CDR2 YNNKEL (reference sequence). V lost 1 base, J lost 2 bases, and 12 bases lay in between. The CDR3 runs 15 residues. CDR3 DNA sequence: TGTGCCAGCAGCCAAGCTGGCGGGCTTACCTACGAGCAGTACTTC. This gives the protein CASSQAGGLTYEQYF.